The 28 T cell receptor beta chains presented below share a single source sample, sequenced in a study of blood T cell repertoires in COVID-19. Here immunoSEQ multiplex PCR was the method, and the copy in TCRdb shows in-frame clones only, minus some. The sample holds more than 250,000 clones, around 87% seen once. Source material: peripheral blood. These receptor sequences come from a man aged 50 to 59 with active or convalescent COVID-19.

The rearrangement joins TRBV28 to TRBJ2-5; possibly TRBD2 for D (5 bases). Germline V gene lookup returns CDR1 MDHEN and CDR2 SYDVKM. The CDR3 has 14 amino acids. Deletions cut 2 bases from V and 2 bases from J, with 9 bases between. The CDR3 reads CASSLTRTQETQYF. CDR3 DNA sequence: TGTGCCAGCAGTTTAACCCGGACTCAAGAGACCCAGTACTTC.

The rearrangement links TRBV28 to TRBJ1-1; the D is unclear. CDR1 and CDR2 (germline): MDHEN, SYDVKM. This CDR3 comprises 11 residues. V gave up 5 bases and J gave up 10 bases, with 11 bases separating them. The chain's CDR3 is CASSRTFGAFF. In DNA, the CDR3 is TGTGCCAGCAGTCGGACTTTTGGAGCTTTCTTT.

The V and J genes are TRBV28 and TRBJ2-7; TRBD1 might be the D (5 bases). There are 13 residues in the CDR3. CDR1 MDHEN and CDR2 SYDVKM come from the germline V gene. The germline V and J ends were trimmed by 2 bases and 2 bases, with 7 bases remaining between them. CDR3 sequence (DNA): TGTGCCAGCAGTTTAACAGGTCCCTACGAGCAGTACTTC. It translates to CASSLTGPYEQYF.

This clone was found once. The V and J genes are TRBV27 and TRBJ2-4; D is ambiguous. V was shortened by 4 bases and J by 4 bases, with 11 bases between the two germline ends. This CDR3 region has 14 residues. Germline V gives CDR1 MNHEY, CDR2 SMNVEV (reference sequence). Written as DNA, the CDR3 is TGTGCCAGCAGTTGGGCAGTTCAGAAAAACATTCAGTACTTC. This sequence encodes CASSWAVQKNIQYF.

In DNA form, the CDR3 reads TGTGCCAGCAGTGAGGGCCAGGGGGCGGGAGAGCTGTTTTTT. It encodes CASSEGQGAGELFF. V is TRBV7-2 and J is TRBJ2-2; 8 bases are shared with TRBD1. The germline V gene encodes CDR1 SGHTA and CDR2 FQGNSA. The CDR3 has 14 residues. With 6 bases clipped from V and 11 bases from J, the junction kept 11 bases outside the gene matches.

This CDR3 reads CASSPSAGVSYNEQFF. The CDR3 coding sequence is TGTGCCAGCTCACCATCCGCAGGGGTATCCTACAATGAGCAGTTCTTC. The chain joins TRBV18 to TRBJ2-1, with D possibly TRBD1 on 6 matching bases. The CDR3 has 16 amino acids. The V end lost 2 bases, the J end lost 1 base, and 12 bases lay between the germline ends. The V gene's germline CDR1 is KGHSH and CDR2 LQKENI.

The rearrangement joins TRBV2 to TRBJ1-2, with unresolved D. CDR1 is SNHLY and CDR2 is FYNNEI in the germline V gene. The V and J ends lost 2 bases and 0 bases respectively, with 7 bases between them. The CDR3 has 14 amino acids. The CDR3 region has the DNA TGTGCCAGCAGTGAACTCCCAGCTAACTATGGCTACACCTTC. Translating gives CASSELPANYGYTF. Based on the CDR3 plus reference TRBV2 and TRBJ1-2, the full variable domain is EPEVTQTPSHQVTQMGQEVILRCVPISNHLYFYWYRQILGQKVEFLVSFYNNEISEKSEIFDDQFSVERPDGSNFTLKIRSTKLEDSAMYFCASSELPANYGYTFGSGTRLTVV.

This clone was observed many times. This rearrangement joins TRBV7-2 to TRBJ1-5; D uncertain. This CDR3 has 15 amino acids. V was trimmed by 6 bases and J by 1 base, leaving 13 bases between them. CDR1 and CDR2 (germline): SGHTA, FQGNSA. The CDR3 DNA follows: TGTGCCAGCAGTTCCTGGGGAGGGAGCAATCAGCCCCAGCATTTT. Its translation is CASSSWGGSNQPQHF.

CDR3 bases: TGTGCCAGCAGCCAGGCCTCGGAGACCCAGTACTTC. It codes for CASSQASETQYF. The chain couples TRBV3-1 (or the pseudogene TRBV3-2) to TRBJ2-5, with D unclear. Germline V lookup: CDR1 LGHDT, CDR2 YNNKEL (reference sequence). Trimming cost V 3 bases and J 5 bases, with 7 bases left between them. CDR3 length: 12 residues.

V and J are TRBV3-1 (or the pseudogene TRBV3-2) and TRBJ2-7, with TRBD1 identical over 7 bases. The V gene's germline CDR1 is LGHDT and CDR2 YNNKEL (reference sequence). Trimming at V came to 4 bases and at J to 11 bases, leaving 11 bases not matched to a gene. This CDR3 is 13 amino acids long. The CDR3, as DNA: TGTGCCAGCAGCCCCTCCGGACAGGCGCCCAAGTACTTC. This translates into CASSPSGQAPKYF.

Only one count was recorded for this clone. The chain has TRBV25-1 and TRBJ1-4; tentatively, D is TRBD1 (6 bases). Germline V gene sequence: CDR1 MGHDK, CDR2 SYGVNS. V lost 1 base and J 8 bases, leaving 14 bases between the germline ends. The CDR3 has 15 amino acids. The CDR3 nucleotides read TGTGCCAGCAGTGAATGGGCAGGGGCTCTCGAAAAACTGTTTTTT. Protein: CASSEWAGALEKLFF.

This clone is a singleton in its sample. The chain couples TRBV28 to TRBJ1-2; a weak D match, TRBD1 (6 bases). The V gene lost 8 bases and the J gene lost 4 bases, with 11 bases spanning the gap. Germline V gives CDR1 MDHEN, CDR2 SYDVKM. There are 12 residues in the CDR3. The CDR3 region is CASVTGSYGYTF. The CDR3 DNA reads TGTGCCAGCGTGACAGGAAGCTATGGCTACACCTTC.

V and J are TRBV5-5 and TRBJ1-1, with TRBD1 matching over 11 bases. The CDR3 runs to 16 residues. V lost 2 bases to trimming and J lost 0 bases; unmatched junction nucleotides: 3. Germline V gives CDR1 SGHKS, CDR2 YYEKEE (reference sequence). The CDR3: CASSLGQGAMNTEAFF. CDR3 DNA sequence: TGTGCCAGCAGCTTAGGACAGGGGGCGATGAACACTGAAGCTTTCTTT.

The V and J genes are TRBV6-5 and TRBJ1-6, with 7 bases matching TRBD1. The CDR3 length is 16 residues. CDR1 and CDR2 from the germline V gene are MNHEY and SVGAGI. V shed 1 base, J shed 7 bases, and the junction held 7 bases outside the gene matches. This chain's CDR3 is CASSYYRAGGNSPLHF. DNA of the CDR3: TGTGCCAGCAGTTACTACCGGGCAGGGGGGAATTCACCCCTCCACTTT.

As regards this clone: Germline and junction disagree at one end, which may indicate a read error. The genes are TRBV3-1 (or the pseudogene TRBV3-2) and TRBJ2-1; 8 positions match TRBD2. CDR1 is LGHDT, CDR2 YNNKEL, per germline (reference sequence). CDR3 size: 18 residues. The CDR3 region has the DNA TGTGCCAGCAGACAAGATCTCTCTAGAACGGGGGGGCGGAATGAGCAGTTCTTC. Translated, it gives CASRQDLSRTGGRNEQFF.

The chain recombines TRBV6-6 with TRBJ2-1, with 12 nucleotides matching TRBD1. The ends lost 8 bases at V and 7 bases at J; junction bases unmatched: 6. The CDR3 covers 14 residues. The V gene's germline CDR1 is MNHNY and CDR2 SVGAGI (reference sequence). CDR3 protein: CASLRDRGRNEQFF. CDR3 sequence (DNA): TGTGCCAGCCTAAGGGACAGGGGGCGTAATGAGCAGTTCTTC.

The chain carries TRBV2 and TRBJ2-7, with 8 bases aligning to TRBD2. Germline assignment: CDR1 SNHLY and CDR2 FYNNEI. This CDR3 region has 14 residues. V lost 7 bases to trimming and J lost 3 bases; unmatched junction nucleotides: 8. The CDR3 reads CASTVGLDVYEQYF. The CDR3 bases are TGTGCCAGCACGGTGGGACTAGACGTCTACGAGCAGTACTTC.

The J gene is TRBJ2-1, the V gene TRBV7-3; possibly TRBD1 for D (6 bases). The CDR3 covers 14 residues. Per the germline V gene, CDR1 is SGHTA and CDR2 is FQGTGA. V was clipped by 5 bases and J by 5 bases, with 13 bases between them. CDR3 nucleotides: TGTGCCAGCAGCCAAACAGGGAGCAACAATGAGCAGTTCTTC. Protein product: CASSQTGSNNEQFF.

The chain combines TRBV3-1 (or the pseudogene TRBV3-2) with TRBJ2-7, with TRBD1 matching 10 bases. CDR1 and CDR2 (germline): LGHDT, YNNKEL (reference sequence). The V gene end was trimmed by 8 bases and the J gene end by 4 bases; junction bases not matched to a gene: 8. The CDR3 is 14 residues long. The chain's CDR3 is CASGYRTGGYEQYF. The CDR3, as DNA: TGTGCCAGCGGATATCGGACAGGGGGTTACGAGCAGTACTTC.

This chain joins TRBV12-5 and TRBJ1-1, with D unresolved. V was cut by 5 bases and J by 1 base, with 8 bases left in between. CDR1 LGHNT and CDR2 FRNRAP come from the germline V gene. This CDR3 comprises 13 residues. The CDR3 sequence is CASGSLGNTEAFF. The DNA of the CDR3 is TGTGCTAGTGGTAGCCTTGGGAACACTGAAGCTTTCTTT.

This chain uses TRBV11-3 with TRBJ1-1; 9 nucleotides align to TRBD1. The trim removed 0 bases at V and 3 bases at J, leaving 2 bases unmatched. CDR1 is SGHNT, CDR2 YENEEA, per germline. The CDR3 runs 15 residues. The CDR3 sequence is CASSLDGTGYTEAFF. The DNA of the CDR3 is TGTGCCAGCAGCTTAGATGGGACAGGGTACACTGAAGCTTTCTTT.

This clone was observed a single time. The chain employs TRBV18 and TRBJ2-3, with TRBD2 matching 10 bases. Germline V gene lookup returns CDR1 KGHSH and CDR2 LQKENI. The CDR3 spans 18 residues. The J segment lost 2 bases and the V segment lost 1 base, leaving 9 bases of the junction unmatched. DNA of the CDR3: TGTGCCAGCTCACCACGATGGGGTAGCGGGGGGCCCACAGATACGCAGTATTTT. Residues: CASSPRWGSGGPTDTQYF.

V is TRBV7-2 and J is TRBJ1-4; 9 positions agree with TRBD1. Trimming at V came to 5 bases and at J to 8 bases, leaving 6 bases not matched to a gene. CDR1 and CDR2 (germline): SGHTA, FQGNSA. The CDR3 runs 14 residues. The CDR3 region is CASSPDRGNEKLFF. DNA of the CDR3: TGTGCCAGCAGCCCCGACAGGGGGAACGAAAAACTGTTTTTT.

V is TRBV5-1 and J is TRBJ2-3; D might be TRBD2 (6 bases). The germline V and J ends were trimmed by 0 bases and 1 base, with 12 bases remaining between them. This CDR3 has 16 amino acids. Germline values: CDR1 SGHRS, CDR2 YFSETQ. The CDR3: CASSLAGGARTDTQYF. The CDR3 DNA follows: TGCGCCAGCAGCTTGGCTGGCGGGGCCCGCACAGATACGCAGTATTTT.

The CDR3 DNA reads as TGTGCCAGCAGTCTCCGGGACAGCCACACCGGGGAGCTGTTTTTT. The encoded protein is CASSLRDSHTGELFF. V is TRBV6-6 and J is TRBJ2-2; 7 bases are a match to TRBD1. Germline V gene sequence: CDR1 MNHNY, CDR2 SVGAGI (reference sequence). The CDR3 extends over 15 amino acids. The V segment lost 5 bases and the J segment 3 bases; nucleotides outside the gene matches: 6.

The chain carries TRBV19 and TRBJ1-1, with 10 bases aligning to TRBD1. The CDR3 contains 17 residues. Trimming cost V 5 bases and J 3 bases; bases outside gene matches: 12. CDR1 and CDR2 from the germline V gene are LNHDA and SQIVND (reference sequence). CDR3 nucleotide sequence: TGTGCCAGTAGTCCCGGGACAGGGGTCTTATTGCACACTGAAGCTTTCTTT. It yields the protein CASSPGTGVLLHTEAFF.

The gene calls are TRBV11-2 and TRBJ2-7; tentative D call: TRBD2 (5 bases). Germline CDR1 and CDR2: SGHAT and FQNNGV. CDR3 size: 14 residues. With 2 bases removed from V and 4 bases from J, the gap between germline ends came to 12 bases. The DNA of the CDR3 is TGTGCCAGCAGCTTATCGGACGGGGAGTACGAGCAGTACTTC. The encoded protein is CASSLSDGEYEQYF.

This chain uses TRBV28 with TRBJ1-5, with D unclear. The V end was cut by 8 bases, the J end by 2 bases, with 16 bases between. The CDR3 contains 15 residues. CDR1 and CDR2 (germline): MDHEN, SYDVKM. The CDR3 sequence: CASGVSVFGNQPQHF. DNA for the CDR3: TGTGCCAGCGGAGTCAGTGTTTTCGGCAATCAGCCCCAGCATTTT.